These 32 T cell receptor beta chains share one sample of origin, sequenced in a study of cytomegalovirus exposure and HLA in healthy donors. A multiplex PCR was run with 60 Vbeta primers and 13 Jbeta primers. TCRdb's table, derived via immunoSEQ multiplex PCR, lists solely in-frame clones and lacks some. The sample consists of about 160,000 clones, about 85% of them appearing once. Sequencing input: PBMCs. The receptor set was obtained from a man in his late teens or twenties in good health and CMV-seropositive.

This clone came up once. The rearrangement uses TRBV25-1 and TRBJ1-2; D gene unclear. CDR3 length: 16 amino acids. The V and J ends lost 3 bases and 10 bases respectively, with 24 bases between them. Per the germline V gene, CDR1 is MGHDK and CDR2 is SYGVNS. The CDR3 sequence: CASSDRLGRTAEDYTF. Written as DNA, the CDR3 is TGTGCCAGCAGTGATAGACTTGGTAGGACGGCGGAGGACTACACCTTC.

This chain joins TRBV6-5 and TRBJ2-3; 8 bases align to TRBD2. The CDR3 is 15 amino acids. Germline assignment: CDR1 MNHEY and CDR2 SVGAGI. V lost 2 bases and J lost 6; bases outside the gene matches: 7. CDR3 sequence (DNA): TGTGCCAGCAGTTACGAACGGGGGGGCAGGGATACGCAGTATTTT. It codes for CASSYERGGRDTQYF.

This chain links TRBV7-9 with TRBJ1-1; D uncertain. The germline gives CDR1 SEHNR, CDR2 FQNEAQ (reference sequence). This CDR3 is built from 13 residues. V shed 3 bases and J shed 4 bases, with 9 bases lying between them. CDR3 DNA sequence: TGTGCCAGCAGCTTCTACAGCACCACTGAAGCTTTCTTT. This translates into CASSFYSTTEAFF.

The chain couples TRBV6-1 to TRBJ1-4; tentative D call: TRBD1 (6 bases). Germline values: CDR1 MNHNS, CDR2 SASEGT. Trimming removed 7 bases from V and 3 bases from J, with 15 bases in between. The CDR3 runs to 15 residues. The CDR3 loop is CASKGQGTANEKLFF. In DNA, the CDR3 is TGTGCCAGCAAGGGCCAGGGGACCGCTAATGAAAAACTGTTTTTT.

The V call is TRBV4-3, the J call TRBJ2-2; TRBD2 matches 8 bases. V was pared by 2 bases and J by 4 bases, with 12 bases of the junction left unmatched. The CDR3 sequence is 18 residues long. Per germline, CDR1 LGHNA and CDR2 YSLEER. This CDR3 reads CASSQFQRGGIGTGELFF. The DNA for the CDR3 is TGCGCCAGCAGCCAATTCCAACGGGGGGGCATCGGCACCGGGGAGCTGTTTTTT.

The CDR3 here is CASSSGTGLQTQHF. The DNA for the CDR3 is TGTGCCAGCAGTTCCGGGACAGGATTGCAGACCCAGCATTTT. The chain joins TRBV6-5 to TRBJ1-5; 8 bases agree with TRBD1. CDR1 is MNHEY, CDR2 SVGAGI, per germline. The CDR3 is 14 residues long. With 4 bases clipped from V and 11 bases from J, the junction kept 10 bases outside the gene matches.

This chain uses TRBV14 with TRBJ2-3; D might be TRBD1 (6 bases). Germline-derived CDR1 and CDR2 are SGHDN and FVKESK. V gave up 1 base and J gave up 2 bases, with 16 bases separating them. There are 17 residues in the CDR3. The CDR3, as DNA: TGTGCCAGCAGCCAAGCAGGCAGGGGAGAACTCACAGATACGCAGTATTTT. This sequence encodes CASSQAGRGELTDTQYF.

This clone was seen only a few times. CDR3 coding DNA: TGTGCCAGCAGCCCCCAGGACTTATGGTATGGGACAAGCACCGGGGAGCTGTTTTTT. Translating gives CASSPQDLWYGTSTGELFF. This sequence joins TRBV11-3 and TRBJ2-2; perhaps TRBD1 as D (6 bases). In germline, CDR1 is SGHNT, CDR2 YENEEA. This CDR3 contains 19 residues. Trimming cost V 5 bases and J 4 bases, with 26 bases left between them.

This chain links TRBV25-1 with TRBJ1-5, with D maybe TRBD1 (5 bases). Trimming took off 4 bases at V and 2 bases at J, with 12 bases between the two ends. Germline V gene data show CDR1 as MGHDK and CDR2 as SYGVNS. This CDR3 is 15 amino acids long. DNA for the CDR3: TGTGCCAGCAGTGGTCCCCAAGGGGGCAATCAGCCCCAGCATTTT. It translates to CASSGPQGGNQPQHF.

This clone occurred once. The chain is built from TRBV4-1 and TRBJ1-3; unclear D gene. Trimming cost V 3 bases and J 4 bases, with 16 bases left between them. Germline V lookup: CDR1 MGHRA, CDR2 YSYEKL. The CDR3 runs to 16 residues. CDR3 region: CASSHGRRDKGNTIYF. The CDR3 nucleotides read TGCGCCAGCAGCCACGGGAGGAGGGATAAGGGAAACACCATATATTTT.

The rearrangement uses TRBV4-3 and TRBJ1-4, with a tentative D call TRBD1 (5 bases). V lost 4 bases and J lost 3, with 12 bases in between. Germline V gives CDR1 LGHNA, CDR2 YSLEER. This CDR3 has 15 amino acids. The CDR3 nucleotides read TGCGCCAGCAGCCCCGGCCGGGGGTCTAATGAAAAACTGTTTTTT. Translating gives CASSPGRGSNEKLFF.

The gene calls are TRBV2 and TRBJ2-7; no firm D call. Trimming shortened V by 7 bases and J by 3 bases, and 7 bases separated the two germline ends. Germline V gene lookup returns CDR1 SNHLY and CDR2 FYNNEI. The CDR3 totals 11 residues. CDR3 loop: CASKDNYEQYF. The CDR3 DNA sequence: TGTGCCAGCAAAGACAACTACGAGCAGTACTTC.

This chain uses TRBV2 with TRBJ1-1; 8 bases map to TRBD1. This CDR3 region has 16 residues. J lost 4 bases, V lost 3 bases, and 10 bases had no gene match. CDR1 is SNHLY and CDR2 is FYNNEI in the germline V gene. This CDR3 is CASSDGQGALGTEAFF. The CDR3 DNA reads TGTGCCAGCAGTGATGGGCAGGGGGCCCTTGGCACTGAAGCTTTCTTT.

This sequence joins TRBV29-1 and TRBJ1-1; D gene ambiguous. V was shortened by 6 bases and J by 4 bases, with 9 bases between the two germline ends. The CDR3 has 11 amino acids. Germline loops: CDR1 SQVTM, CDR2 ANQGSEA. The CDR3 bases are TGCAGCGTCCAAGAGAGCACTGAAGCTTTCTTT. This encodes CSVQESTEAFF.

The CDR3 is CASSSGWGPQETQYF. CDR3 nucleotide sequence: TGTGCCAGCAGCTCCGGGTGGGGGCCGCAAGAGACCCAGTACTTC. The V gene is TRBV11-3, the J gene TRBJ2-5; TRBD1 might be the D (6 bases). From germline, CDR1 is SGHNT and CDR2 YENEEA. The CDR3 totals 15 residues. Trimming pared 4 bases from V and 2 bases from J, leaving 14 bases between.

The V call is TRBV6-6, the J call TRBJ1-4, with a weak D call TRBD1 (5 bases). This CDR3 is built from 16 residues. From germline, CDR1 is MNHNY and CDR2 SVGAGI (reference sequence). V lost 5 bases and J lost 2, with 15 bases in between. The DNA for the CDR3 is TGTGCCAGCAGTGGCGGGACTGCGGGGACTAATGAAAAACTGTTTTTT. Residues: CASSGGTAGTNEKLFF.

This rearrangement joins TRBV30 to TRBJ2-7; 12 bases fit TRBD2. The CDR3 sequence is 14 residues long. The V gene end was trimmed by 3 bases and the J gene end by 2 bases; junction bases not matched to a gene: 2. Looked up from germline, CDR1 is GTSNPN and CDR2 is SVGIG (reference sequence). The CDR3 sequence is CAWRTSGGTYEQYF. In DNA form, the CDR3 reads TGTGCCTGGAGGACTAGCGGGGGAACCTACGAGCAGTACTTC.

The sample holds one count of this clone. This chain links TRBV6-5 with TRBJ1-6, with 9 bases matching TRBD1. This CDR3 contains 16 residues. Germline V gene sequence: CDR1 MNHEY, CDR2 SVGAGI. V lost 4 bases to trimming and J lost 10 bases; unmatched junction nucleotides: 11. The CDR3 reads CASSSLGQGFPSPLHF. The CDR3 nucleotides are TGTGCCAGCAGTTCACTGGGACAGGGTTTTCCCTCACCCCTCCACTTT.

On this clone itself: One junction end does not reproduce the germline sequence, and a read error may be involved. The CDR3 region has the DNA TGCGCCAGCAGCCAAGATAGCCCCAGGGGAAATCCGAACAGTCAGTACTTC. This gives the protein CASSQDSPRGNPNSQYF. This chain uses TRBV4-3 with TRBJ2-4, with D possibly being TRBD1 (6 bases). Looked up from germline, CDR1 is LGHNA and CDR2 is YSLEER. The CDR3 has 17 residues.

The table lists this clone with a count of one. The chain is built from TRBV12-5 and TRBJ1-2; D might be TRBD1 (6 bases). Germline CDR1 reads LGHNT; CDR2 reads FRNRAP. CDR3 length equals 15 residues. The V end was cut by 0 bases, the J end by 7 bases, with 15 bases between. Here the CDR3 DNA reads TGTGCTAGTGGTTTGGTAGACAGGATTCTTTCTGGCTACACCTTC. This codes for CASGLVDRILSGYTF. Variable domain in full (rest from reference TRBV12-5 and TRBJ1-2): DARVTQTPRHKVTEMGQEVTMRCQPILGHNTVFWYRQTMMQGLELLAYFRNRAPLDDSGMPKDRFSAEMPDATLATLKIQPSEPRDSAVYFCASGLVDRILSGYTFGSGTRLTVV.

V and J are TRBV2 and TRBJ1-5, with 7 bases aligning to TRBD1. The V segment lost 5 bases and the J segment 1 base; nucleotides outside the gene matches: 2. This CDR3 spans 14 amino acids. Germline assignment: CDR1 SNHLY and CDR2 FYNNEI. The CDR3 region is CASSPGQSNQPQHF. CDR3 in DNA: TGTGCCAGCAGTCCGGGACAGAGCAATCAGCCCCAGCATTTT.

This clone was detected only a few times. V gene TRBV10-3 combines with J gene TRBJ2-5; a possible D gene is TRBD1 (6 bases). V was cut by 0 bases and J by 2 bases, with 7 bases left in between. The CDR3 sequence is 14 residues long. Germline V CDR1 and CDR2: ENHRY, SYGVKD. The CDR3 DNA follows: TGTGCCATCAGTGAGTCAACAGGGCAAGAGACCCAGTACTTC. It codes for CAISESTGQETQYF.

The gene calls are TRBV7-2 and TRBJ2-1; unclear D gene. The V and J ends lost 5 bases and 9 bases respectively, with 14 bases between them. Germline CDR1 reads SGHTA; CDR2 reads FQGNSA. The CDR3 is 13 amino acids. CDR3 sequence: CASSPPPVPEQFF. The CDR3 nucleotides are TGTGCCAGCAGCCCACCCCCGGTCCCTGAGCAGTTCTTC.

CDR3 in DNA: TGTGCCAGTACCCTACAGGCGAGCTTCTCTGCGAACACTGAAGCTTTCTTT. Protein: CASTLQASFSANTEAFF. V gene TRBV19 combines with J gene TRBJ1-1, with a weak D call TRBD1 (5 bases). Deletions cut 7 bases from V and 1 base from J, with 22 bases between. Germline V gene data show CDR1 as LNHDA and CDR2 as SQIVND (reference sequence). The CDR3 runs 17 residues.

V usage is TRBV5-1 and J usage is TRBJ1-2; 7 nucleotides match TRBD1. Germline V gives CDR1 SGHRS, CDR2 YFSETQ. J lost 3 bases, V lost 5 bases, and 19 bases had no gene match. There are 18 residues in the CDR3. CDR3 bases: TGCGCCAGCAGGCCTAGAGGGGGCGCCCCGGATTCGCACTATGGCTACACCTTC. Protein product: CASRPRGGAPDSHYGYTF.

The rearrangement links TRBV30 to TRBJ2-5; 12 nucleotides align to TRBD2. CDR1 GTSNPN and CDR2 SVGIG come from the germline V gene (reference sequence). The CDR3 loop spans 14 amino acids. The V gene end was trimmed by 4 bases and the J gene end by 3 bases; junction bases not matched to a gene: 3. This CDR3 reads CAWTRTSGEETQYF. The CDR3 coding sequence is TGTGCCTGGACCCGGACTAGCGGGGAAGAGACCCAGTACTTC.

V and J are TRBV9 and TRBJ1-1; unclear D gene. The CDR3 extends over 14 amino acids. Germline V gives CDR1 SGDLS, CDR2 YYNGEE. V was pared by 4 bases and J by 1 base, with 11 bases between. The DNA of the CDR3 is TGTGCCAGCAGCCAATTAACGGGGAACACTGAAGCTTTCTTT. Translating gives CASSQLTGNTEAFF.

V is TRBV7-8 and J is TRBJ2-1; 11 nucleotides match TRBD2. Germline loops: CDR1 SGHVS, CDR2 FQNEAQ. Trimming took 6 bases from V and 10 from J; bases not matched to a gene: 32. The CDR3 length is 22 residues. The CDR3 DNA reads TGTGCCAGCAGACCCATTCTCATGAGAACTAGCGGGGGCCCGTTGCGACCGTGGGAGCAGTTCTTC. Protein: CASRPILMRTSGGPLRPWEQFF.

This clone came up once. This chain connects TRBV7-2 to TRBJ1-1, with 7 nucleotides matching TRBD1. The CDR3 is made up of 14 amino acids. The germline gives CDR1 SGHTA, CDR2 FQGNSA. V was pared by 7 bases and J by 4 bases, with 9 bases of the junction left unmatched. CDR3 residues: CASMPHRQGTEAFF. CDR3 in DNA: TGTGCCAGCATGCCCCACAGACAGGGCACTGAAGCTTTCTTT.

This chain connects TRBV5-6 to TRBJ1-2; D may be TRBD1 (6 bases). Germline lookup yields CDR1 SGHDT and CDR2 YYEEEE. The germline V and J ends were trimmed by 7 bases and 4 bases, with 14 bases remaining between them. The CDR3 runs to 13 residues. In DNA form, the CDR3 reads TGTGCCAGCGCAGCAGGGGTTGTCTATGGCTACACCTTC. Its protein product is CASAAGVVYGYTF.

Comment on this clone: An end of the junction does not agree with germline; a read error may underlie this. The chain recombines TRBV7-6 with TRBJ2-2; tentative D call: TRBD1 (6 bases). The CDR3 is made up of 16 amino acids. CDR1 and CDR2 (germline): SGHVS, FNYEAQ. CDR3 in amino acids: CASSLAWTANTGELFF. The CDR3 nucleotides read TGTGCCAGCAGCCTAGCATGGACAGCTAACACCGGGGAGCTGTTTTTT.

The V and J genes are TRBV9 and TRBJ1-2, with D possibly TRBD1 on 6 matching bases. The CDR3 sequence is 15 residues long. Germline values: CDR1 SGDLS, CDR2 YYNGEE. Trimming stripped 3 bases from V and 4 bases from J, with 16 bases between. The CDR3 is CASSDGTLGLYGYTF. The CDR3 DNA follows: TGTGCCAGCAGCGACGGGACACTGGGGCTCTATGGCTACACCTTC. Variable domain in full (rest from reference TRBV9 and TRBJ1-2): DSGVTQTPKHLITATGQRVTLRCSPRSGDLSVYWYQQSLDQGLQFLIQYYNGEERAKGNILERFSAQQFPDLHSELNLSSLELGDSALYFCASSDGTLGLYGYTFGSGTRLTVV.